This T cell receptor beta chain was sequenced for a study of blood T cell repertoires in COVID-19 (dated by TCRdb to 2018 to 2020). About the full investigation: The collaborator samples originated in the United States, Italy and Spain and spanned the acute and convalescent phases of COVID-19. Where available, HLA class I and class II types were taken from metadata supplied by the sample provider and were not determined by assay-based typing. The repertoires were released in a freely available public database meant as a resource for research on the immune response to SARS-CoV-2. Deeply sampled blood TCRbeta repertoires from subjects exposed to, actively infected with, or recovered from COVID-19 were included in the dataset. Samples were obtained from the ongoing ImmuneRACE study (first 160 participants) and from about 1,300 subjects provided by 6 global collaborators. Sample metadata almost always included a de-identified subject ID, COVID-19 status, age in years and sex. The prospective study material was composed of cDNA or gDNA derived from T cells, B-cell-depleted T cells, or PBMCs. The investigation overall reported the following: Clinical and demographic metadata were provided uncurated, with the amount varying by source and participant.

Between the V and J ends, shortened by 4 bases and 4 bases respectively, the junction contains 4 bases. Counted from cysteine to phenylalanine, this CDR3 has 11 amino acids. Just the 33-base CDR3 DNA is kept, in frame starting at base 1. CDR1 SGHAT and CDR2 FQNNGV are derived from the germline V gene. On this clone itself: The target of this receptor is not known. No base qualities exist here, and no much larger clone lies one base off it.

The immunoSEQ Assay, a bias-controlled multiplex PCR, was used to amplify TCRbeta CDR3 regions from genomic DNA. The study's own analysis went as follows. The number of nucleated cells in each sample was estimated by amplification of reference gene primers within the assay. To quantify the absolute abundance of each unique TCRbeta CDR3 rearrangement, sequence reads were collapsed and filtered. Productive Simpson clonality was computed per sample as the square root of Simpson's diversity index over productive rearrangements. TCRdb took this table from immuneACCESS and kept in-frame rearrangements with V and J called. Such tables lack part of the clones; where checked against another copy, unresolved V genes explain under half of the gap, and the rest is unexplained. V, J and clone size derive from that table, while D and trimming were established from the DNA sequence. The sample has 150,000 to 200,000 clones on record, roughly 80% of them singletons. About 5% of the sample lies in the top ten.

Participants in the prospective study were enrolled through a virtual design, were aged about 18 to 100 years, and lived in fewer than 30 United States geographic areas. In the prospective study, cohorts were assigned on the basis of participant-reported clinical history obtained from a screening survey and a study questionnaire. Each participant in the prospective study had whole blood, serum and a nasopharyngeal or oropharyngeal swab collected by mobile phlebotomists. Over a 2-month period, participants in the prospective study had the option of providing additional blood draws and questionnaires. Prospective study blood samples were shipped either frozen or at room temperature before DNA extraction.

This clonotype originated in a woman aged 60-75 years with acute COVID-19. Sequencing was done on a sample of PBMCs or T cells enriched from blood (not recorded which). The rearrangement combines TRBV11-2 with TRBJ2-5, with the D gene uncertain. The DNA sequence is TGTGCCAGCAGCTCCCGAGAGACCCAGTACTTC. It translates to CASSSRETQYF.